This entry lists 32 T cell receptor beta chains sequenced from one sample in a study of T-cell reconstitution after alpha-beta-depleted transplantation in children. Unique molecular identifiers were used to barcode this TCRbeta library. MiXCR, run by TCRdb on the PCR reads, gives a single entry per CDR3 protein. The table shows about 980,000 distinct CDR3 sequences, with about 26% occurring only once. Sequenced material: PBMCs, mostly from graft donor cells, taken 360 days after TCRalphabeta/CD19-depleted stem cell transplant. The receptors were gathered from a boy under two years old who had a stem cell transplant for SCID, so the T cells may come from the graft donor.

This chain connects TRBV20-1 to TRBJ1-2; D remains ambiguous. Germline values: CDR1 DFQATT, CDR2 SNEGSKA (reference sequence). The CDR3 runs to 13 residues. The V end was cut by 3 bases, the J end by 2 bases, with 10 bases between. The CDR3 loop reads CSARMDGNYGYTF. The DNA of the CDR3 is TGCAGTGCTAGGATGGACGGAAACTATGGCTACACCTTC.

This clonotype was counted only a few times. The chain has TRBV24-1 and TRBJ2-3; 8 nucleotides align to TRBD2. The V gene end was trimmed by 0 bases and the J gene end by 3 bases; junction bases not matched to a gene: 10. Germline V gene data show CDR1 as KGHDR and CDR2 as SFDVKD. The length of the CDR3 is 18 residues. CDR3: CATSDLAGGTPGTDTQYF. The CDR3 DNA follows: TGTGCCACCAGTGATTTGGCGGGGGGCACCCCTGGGACAGATACGCAGTATTTT.

In DNA form, the CDR3 reads TGTGCCAGCTCACGCTACGCGGGGGGGTCCTACGAGCAGTACTTC. Protein product: CASSRYAGGSYEQYF. J is TRBJ2-7 and V is TRBV6-1; 9 bases align to TRBD2. After removal of 8 bases from V and 1 base from J, the junction contained 9 bases not matched to a gene. Germline V lookup: CDR1 MNHNS, CDR2 SASEGT. The CDR3 sequence is 15 residues long.

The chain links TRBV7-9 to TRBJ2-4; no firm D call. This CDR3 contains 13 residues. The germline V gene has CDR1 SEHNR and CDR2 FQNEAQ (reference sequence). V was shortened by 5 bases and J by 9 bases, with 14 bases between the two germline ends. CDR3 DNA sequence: TGTGCCAGCAGCCGCCCCTTTGAAGGCATTCAGTACTTC. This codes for CASSRPFEGIQYF. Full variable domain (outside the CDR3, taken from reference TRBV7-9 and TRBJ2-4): DTGVSQNPRHKITKRGQNVTFRCDPISEHNRLYWYRQTLGQGPEFLTYFQNEAQLEKSRLLSDRFSAERPKGSFSTLEIQRTEQGDSAMYLCASSRPFEGIQYFGAGTRLSVL.

In DNA form, the CDR3 reads TGTGCCAGCAGTTTATTGCAGGGGGCGGGTGAAGCTTTCTTT. Protein product: CASSLLQGAGEAFF. The chain employs TRBV28 and TRBJ1-1; 8 nucleotides line up with TRBD1. The trim removed 1 base at V and 7 bases at J, leaving 5 bases unmatched. This CDR3 has 14 residues. Germline CDR1 and CDR2: MDHEN and SYDVKM.

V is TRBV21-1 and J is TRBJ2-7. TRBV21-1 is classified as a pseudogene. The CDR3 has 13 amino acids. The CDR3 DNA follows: TGTGCCAGCTCGGACAGGACCTCCTACGAGCAGTACTTC. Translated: CASSDRTSYEQYF.

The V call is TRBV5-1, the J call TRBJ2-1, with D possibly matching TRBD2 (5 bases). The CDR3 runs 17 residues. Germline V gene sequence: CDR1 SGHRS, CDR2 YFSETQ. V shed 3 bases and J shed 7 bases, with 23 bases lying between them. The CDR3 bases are TGCGCCAGCAGCTCCAGCCTGGCTAGCTCTGTACGGAATGAGCAGTTCTTC. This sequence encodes CASSSSLASSVRNEQFF.

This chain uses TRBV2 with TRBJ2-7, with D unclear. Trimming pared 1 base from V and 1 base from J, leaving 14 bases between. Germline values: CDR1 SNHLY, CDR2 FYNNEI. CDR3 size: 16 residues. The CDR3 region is CASSEVGVMRSYEQYF. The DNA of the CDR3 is TGTGCCAGCAGTGAAGTCGGAGTCATGAGGTCCTACGAGCAGTACTTC.

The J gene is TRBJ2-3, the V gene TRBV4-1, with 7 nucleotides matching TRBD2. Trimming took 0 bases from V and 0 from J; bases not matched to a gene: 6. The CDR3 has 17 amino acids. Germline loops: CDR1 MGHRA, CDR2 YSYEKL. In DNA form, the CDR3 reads TGCGCCAGCAGCCAAGAAGGCGGGGGTTTTAGCACAGATACGCAGTATTTT. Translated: CASSQEGGGFSTDTQYF.

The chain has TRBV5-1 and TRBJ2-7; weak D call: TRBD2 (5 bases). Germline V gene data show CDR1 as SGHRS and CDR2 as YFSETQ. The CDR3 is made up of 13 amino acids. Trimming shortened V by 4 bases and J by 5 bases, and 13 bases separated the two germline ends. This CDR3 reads CASSPGRPHEQYF. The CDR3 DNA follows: TGCGCCAGCAGCCCGGGAAGACCCCACGAGCAGTACTTC.

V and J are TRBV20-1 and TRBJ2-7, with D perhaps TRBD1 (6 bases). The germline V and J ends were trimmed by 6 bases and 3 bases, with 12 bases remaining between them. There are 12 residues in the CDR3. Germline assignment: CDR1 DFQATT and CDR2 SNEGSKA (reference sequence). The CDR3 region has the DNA TGCAGTGCCGCACAGGGAATCTACGAGCAGTACTTC. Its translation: CSAAQGIYEQYF.

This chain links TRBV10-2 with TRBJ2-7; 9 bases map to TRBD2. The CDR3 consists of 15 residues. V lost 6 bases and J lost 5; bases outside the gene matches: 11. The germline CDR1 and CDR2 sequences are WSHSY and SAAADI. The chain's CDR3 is CASSPLWRGGDEQYF. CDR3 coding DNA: TGCGCCAGCAGCCCCCTTTGGCGGGGGGGTGACGAGCAGTACTTC.

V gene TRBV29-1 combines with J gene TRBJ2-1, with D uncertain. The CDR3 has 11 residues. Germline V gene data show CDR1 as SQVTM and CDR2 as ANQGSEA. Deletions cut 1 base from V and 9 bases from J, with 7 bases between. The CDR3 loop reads CSVEGLPEQFF. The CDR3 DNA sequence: TGCAGCGTTGAAGGGCTCCCTGAGCAGTTCTTC.

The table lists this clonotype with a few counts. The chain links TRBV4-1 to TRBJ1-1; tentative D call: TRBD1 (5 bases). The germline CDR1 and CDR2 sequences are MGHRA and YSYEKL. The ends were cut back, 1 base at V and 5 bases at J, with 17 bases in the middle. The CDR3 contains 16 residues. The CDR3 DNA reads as TGCGCCAGCAGCCAAGTTCAGTACGGAAGGGGTACTGAAGCTTTCTTT. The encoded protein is CASSQVQYGRGTEAFF.

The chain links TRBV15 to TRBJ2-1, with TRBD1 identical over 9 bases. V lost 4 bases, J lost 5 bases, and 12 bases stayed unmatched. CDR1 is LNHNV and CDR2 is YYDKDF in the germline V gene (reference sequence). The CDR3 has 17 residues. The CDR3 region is CATSTSNKGQGHNEQFF. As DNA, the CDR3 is TGTGCCACCAGCACATCAAATAAGGGACAGGGTCACAATGAGCAGTTCTTC.

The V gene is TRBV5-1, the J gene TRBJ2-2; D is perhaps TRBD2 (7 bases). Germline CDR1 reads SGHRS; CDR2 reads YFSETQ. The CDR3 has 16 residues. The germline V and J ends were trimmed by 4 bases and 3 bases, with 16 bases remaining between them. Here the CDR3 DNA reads TGCGCCAGCAGCCGTTGGGGGGGCTTGGACACCGGGGAGCTGTTTTTT. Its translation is CASSRWGGLDTGELFF.

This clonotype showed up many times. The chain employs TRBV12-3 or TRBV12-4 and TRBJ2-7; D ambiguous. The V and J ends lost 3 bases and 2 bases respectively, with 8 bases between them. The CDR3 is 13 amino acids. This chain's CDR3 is CASSLGHTYEQYF. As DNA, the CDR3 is TGTGCCAGCAGTTTGGGCCATACCTACGAGCAGTACTTC.

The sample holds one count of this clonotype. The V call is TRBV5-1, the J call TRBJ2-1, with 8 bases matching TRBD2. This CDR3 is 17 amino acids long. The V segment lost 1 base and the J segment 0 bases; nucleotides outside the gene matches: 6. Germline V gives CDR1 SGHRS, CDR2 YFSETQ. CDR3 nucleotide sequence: TGCGCCAGCAGCTTGAGAACAGGGACTAGCTCCTACAATGAGCAGTTCTTC. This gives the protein CASSLRTGTSSYNEQFF.

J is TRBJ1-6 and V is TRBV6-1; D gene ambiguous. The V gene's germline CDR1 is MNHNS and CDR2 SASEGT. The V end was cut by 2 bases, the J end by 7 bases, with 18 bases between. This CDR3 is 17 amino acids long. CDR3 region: CASSEFVALTHNSPLHF. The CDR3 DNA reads TGTGCCAGCAGTGAATTCGTGGCTTTAACCCACAATTCACCCCTCCACTTT.

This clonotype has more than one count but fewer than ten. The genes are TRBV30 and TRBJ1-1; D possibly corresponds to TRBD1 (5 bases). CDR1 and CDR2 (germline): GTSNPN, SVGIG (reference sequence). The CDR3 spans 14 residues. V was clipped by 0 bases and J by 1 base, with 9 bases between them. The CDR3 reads CAWSVRGRNTEAFF. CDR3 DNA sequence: TGTGCCTGGAGTGTAAGGGGTAGGAACACTGAAGCTTTCTTT.

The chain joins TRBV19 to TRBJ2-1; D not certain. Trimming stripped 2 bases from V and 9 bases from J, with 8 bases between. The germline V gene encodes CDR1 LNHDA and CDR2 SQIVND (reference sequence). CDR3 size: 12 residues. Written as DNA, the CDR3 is TGTGCCAGTAGTATAATGCGAGGTGAGCAGTTCTTC. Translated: CASSIMRGEQFF.

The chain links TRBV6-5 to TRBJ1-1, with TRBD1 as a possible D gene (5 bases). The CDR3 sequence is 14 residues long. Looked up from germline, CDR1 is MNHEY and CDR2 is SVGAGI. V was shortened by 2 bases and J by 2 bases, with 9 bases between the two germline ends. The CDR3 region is CASSYRQSNTEAFF. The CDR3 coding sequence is TGTGCCAGCAGTTACCGACAGAGCAACACTGAAGCTTTCTTT.

Here the CDR3 DNA reads TGCAGCGTTATCCAGCGGCTAAGACGGGCTCACAATGAGCAGTTCTTC. It codes for CSVIQRLRRAHNEQFF. V and J are TRBV29-1 and TRBJ2-1; D is possibly TRBD2 (5 bases). V was trimmed by 5 bases and J by 5 bases, leaving 22 bases between them. Germline CDR1 is SQVTM and CDR2 is ANQGSEA. The CDR3 is made up of 16 amino acids.

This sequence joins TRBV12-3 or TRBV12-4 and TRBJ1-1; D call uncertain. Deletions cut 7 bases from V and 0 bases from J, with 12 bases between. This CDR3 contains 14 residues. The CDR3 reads CASTLSTVNTEAFF. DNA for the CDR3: TGTGCCAGCACCCTATCGACGGTGAACACTGAAGCTTTCTTT.

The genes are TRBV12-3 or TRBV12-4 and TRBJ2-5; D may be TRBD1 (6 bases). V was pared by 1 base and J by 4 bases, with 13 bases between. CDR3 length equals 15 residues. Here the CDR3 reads CASSLVQGRGETQYF. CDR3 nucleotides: TGTGCCAGCAGTTTAGTTCAGGGCAGGGGAGAGACCCAGTACTTC.

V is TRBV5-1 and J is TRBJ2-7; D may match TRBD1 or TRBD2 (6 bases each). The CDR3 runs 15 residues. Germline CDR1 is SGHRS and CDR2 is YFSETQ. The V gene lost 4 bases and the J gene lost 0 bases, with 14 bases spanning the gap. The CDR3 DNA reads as TGCGCCAGCAGCCGGGGGCGTGGGAGCTCCTACGAGCAGTACTTC. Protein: CASSRGRGSSYEQYF.

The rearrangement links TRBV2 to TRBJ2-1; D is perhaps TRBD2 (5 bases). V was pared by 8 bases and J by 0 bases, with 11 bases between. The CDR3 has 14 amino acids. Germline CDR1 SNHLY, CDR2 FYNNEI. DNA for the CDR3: TGTGCCAGCCTGCCTAGCAGCTCCTACAATGAGCAGTTCTTC. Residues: CASLPSSSYNEQFF.

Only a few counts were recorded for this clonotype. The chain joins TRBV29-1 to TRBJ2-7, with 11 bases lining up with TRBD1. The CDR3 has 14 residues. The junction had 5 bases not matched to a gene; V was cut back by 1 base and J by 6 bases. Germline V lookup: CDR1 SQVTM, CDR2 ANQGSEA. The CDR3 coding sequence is TGCAGCGTTGAAGCTGGGGACAGGGGGAGCGAGCAGTACTTC. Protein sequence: CSVEAGDRGSEQYF.

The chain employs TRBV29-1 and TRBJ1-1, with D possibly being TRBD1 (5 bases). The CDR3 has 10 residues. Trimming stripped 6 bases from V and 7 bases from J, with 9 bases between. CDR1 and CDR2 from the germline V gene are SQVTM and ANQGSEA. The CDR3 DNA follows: TGCAGCGTCCGAGGGGTTGAAGCTTTCTTT. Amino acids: CSVRGVEAFF.

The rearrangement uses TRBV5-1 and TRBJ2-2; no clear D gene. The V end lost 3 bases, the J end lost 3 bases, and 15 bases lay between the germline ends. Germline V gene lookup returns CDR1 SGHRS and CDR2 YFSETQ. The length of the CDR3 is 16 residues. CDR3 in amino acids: CASSSKGPADTGELFF. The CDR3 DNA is TGCGCCAGCAGCTCCAAAGGGCCGGCGGACACCGGGGAGCTGTTTTTT.

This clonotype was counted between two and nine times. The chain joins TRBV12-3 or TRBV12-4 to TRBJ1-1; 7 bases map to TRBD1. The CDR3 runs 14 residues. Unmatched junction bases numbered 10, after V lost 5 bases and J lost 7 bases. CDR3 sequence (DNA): TGTGCCAGCAGTCCCGCTGGACAGGCAGGTGAAGCTTTCTTT. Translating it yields CASSPAGQAGEAFF.

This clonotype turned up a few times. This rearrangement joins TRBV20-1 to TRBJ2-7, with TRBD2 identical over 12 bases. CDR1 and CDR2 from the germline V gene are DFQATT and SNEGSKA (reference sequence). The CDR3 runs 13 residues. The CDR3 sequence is CSGRTSGVVRQYF. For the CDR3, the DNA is TGCAGCGGCAGGACTAGCGGGGTCGTCCGGCAGTACTTC.